A selection of T cell receptor beta chains follows, all from one sample in a study of radiation and T cells in renal cell carcinoma. TCRdb's copy holds only in-frame clones and misses some; the assay was immunoSEQ multiplex PCR. Of more than 150,000 clones listed, 80% to 90% are singletons. This material consisted of blood, taken from a patient whose treatment included radiotherapy and nephrectomy. The receptors shown here come from a woman aged 50 to 60 with renal cell carcinoma. Both conserved end residues are part of each CDR3. D genes are given only for firm matches. Only some rows state a clone size, as once, few, many or a class for expanded clones.

TRBJ1-1 TRBV12-5 NA once CASALPGPSNTEAFF TGTGCTAGTGCTCTCCCCGGACCGTCGAACACTGAAGCTTTCTTT
TRBJ2-3 TRBV19 NA NA CASSIPQGADTQYF TGTGCCAGTAGTATTCCGCAGGGAGCAGATACGCAGTATTTT
TRBJ2-7 TRBV19 NA NA CASSIRDRAYEQYF TGTGCCAGTAGTATAAGGGACCGAGCCTACGAGCAGTACTTC
TRBJ1-1 TRBV19 NA few CASSWGFEAFF TGTGCCAGTAGTTGGGGGTTTGAAGCTTTCTTT
TRBJ1-1 TRBV7-9 NA NA CASSLSGYGFMNTEAFF TGTGCCAGCAGCTTATCGGGGTATGGCTTTATGAACACTGAAGCTTTCTTT
TRBJ2-3 TRBV19 NA NA CASSIGYATDTQYF TGTGCCAGTAGTATAGGGTACGCCACAGATACGCAGTATTTT
TRBJ2-2 TRBV29-1 NA NA CSVADRAETGELFF TGCAGCGTTGCGGATCGGGCGGAGACCGGGGAGCTGTTTTTT
TRBJ2-5 TRBV7-2 NA NA CASSLAPAEETQYF TGTGCCAGCAGCTTAGCGCCCGCAGAAGAGACCCAGTACTTC
TRBJ1-1 TRBV5-1 NA NA CASSFRDLSNTEAFF TGCGCCAGCAGCTTTAGGGACCTATCGAACACTGAAGCTTTCTTT
TRBJ2-7 TRBV10-2 TRBD2 NA CASSGVAGGSYEQYF TGCGCCAGCAGTGGGGTAGCGGGGGGATCCTACGAGCAGTACTTC
TRBJ1-4 TRBV6-1 TRBD1 NA CASSDGDRSNEKLFF TGTGCCAGCAGTGACGGGGACAGGAGTAATGAAAAACTGTTTTTT
TRBJ1-1 TRBV6-6 NA NA CASSYSNTEAFF TGTGCCAGCAGTTACTCGAACACTGAAGCTTTCTTT
TRBJ1-5 TRBV4-3 NA NA CASSQYKGGPQHF TGCGCCAGCAGCCAATACAAGGGGGGGCCCCAGCATTTT
TRBJ2-1 TRBV19 NA NA CASSTSRGANNEQFF TGTGCCAGTAGTACCTCTAGGGGGGCCAACAATGAGCAGTTCTTC
TRBJ2-2 TRBV5-1 NA NA CASRTGGTNTGELFF TGCGCCAGCCGCACCGGGGGGACAAACACCGGGGAGCTGTTTTTT
TRBJ2-7 TRBV7-2 TRBD2 NA CASGRLAPYEQYF TGTGCCAGCGGTAGACTAGCCCCCTACGAGCAGTACTTC
TRBJ2-1 TRBV6-5 NA NA CASSYLSTNEQFF TGTGCCAGCAGTTACTTAAGCACTAATGAGCAGTTCTTC
TRBJ2-3 TRBV13 NA NA CASSFSGSRTDTQYF TGTGCCAGCAGCTTCTCGGGCTCTCGCACAGATACGCAGTATTTT
TRBJ1-2 TRBV2 NA NA CASSVQGDYGYTF TGTGCCAGCAGTGTACAGGGTGACTATGGCTACACCTTC
TRBJ1-5 TRBV7-2 NA NA CASSAFINQPQHF TGTGCCAGCAGCGCCTTCATTAATCAGCCCCAGCATTTT
TRBJ2-1 TRBV18 TRBD2 NA CASSPDGAGGYVEQFF TGTGCCAGCTCGCCTGACGGGGCGGGGGGGTACGTGGAGCAGTTCTTC
TRBJ2-7 TRBV18 NA NA CASSLGRASGEQYF TGTGCCAGCTCACTAGGGCGAGCGTCGGGGGAGCAGTACTTC
TRBJ1-6 TRBV5-1 NA NA CASSPGGDISYNSPLHF TGCGCCAGCAGCCCAGGCGGGGATATCTCCTATAATTCACCCCTCCACTTT
TRBJ2-1 TRBV7-2 NA NA CASSSHNGGSEQFF TGTGCCAGCAGCTCACATAATGGGGGTAGTGAGCAGTTCTTC
TRBJ1-2 TRBV4-1 NA once CASSLGPETLYGYTF TGCGCCAGCAGCCTAGGCCCGGAGACTCTCTATGGCTACACCTTC
TRBJ2-5 TRBV11-3 NA once CASSRGQQETQYF TGTGCCAGCAGCCGTGGACAGCAAGAGACCCAGTACTTC
TRBJ1-4 TRBV4-3 NA once CASSQDPQGREKLFF TGCGCCAGCAGCCAAGATCCACAGGGCCGGGAAAAACTGTTTTTT
TRBJ2-2 TRBV18 NA once CASSPEETGELFF TGTGCCAGCTCACCGGAGGAGACCGGGGAGCTGTTTTTT
TRBJ2-3 TRBV6-6 NA NA CASSGSGTGTDTQYF TGTGCCAGCAGTGGATCCGGGACCGGGACAGATACGCAGTATTTT
TRBJ2-6 TRBV14 NA NA CASSPTGGGANVLTF TGTGCCAGCAGCCCCACAGGCGGCGGGGCCAACGTCCTGACTTTC
TRBJ2-7 TRBV6-5 NA NA CASSYVAWEQYF TGTGCCAGCAGTTACGTCGCGTGGGAGCAGTACTTC
TRBJ2-5 TRBV6-6 NA NA CASAGMGPETQYF TGTGCCAGCGCCGGGATGGGTCCCGAGACCCAGTACTTC
TRBJ1-3 TRBV7-9 TRBD1 NA CASSGQGLSSGNTIYF TGTGCCAGCAGTGGACAGGGCTTATCCTCTGGAAACACCATATATTTT
TRBJ2-3 TRBV11-2 TRBD2 NA CASSSSGGAADTQYF TGTGCCAGCAGTTCGAGCGGGGGGGCGGCTGATACGCAGTATTTT
TRBJ2-7 TRBV7-9 TRBD1 NA CASSTNRGTVYEQYF TGTGCCAGCAGCACAAACAGGGGTACGGTCTACGAGCAGTACTTC
TRBJ2-1 TRBV9 TRBD1 NA CASSSIRTGLGDEQFF TGTGCCAGCAGCTCAATCCGGACAGGGTTAGGCGATGAGCAGTTCTTC
TRBJ1-2 TRBV19 NA NA CASSHRESYGYTF TGTGCCAGTAGCCACAGGGAGAGCTATGGCTACACCTTC
TRBJ2-1 TRBV5-5 TRBD1 NA CASSRDSNNEQFF TGTGCCAGCAGCCGGGACAGCAACAATGAGCAGTTCTTC
TRBJ2-7 TRBV5-6 NA NA CASSSGQSYEQYF TGTGCCAGCAGTTCCGGGCAATCCTACGAGCAGTACTTC
TRBJ1-1 TRBV5-5 NA NA CASGSYTRGTEAFF TGTGCCAGCGGTTCCTACACAAGGGGCACTGAAGCTTTCTTT
TRBJ2-4 TRBV27 TRBD1 NA CASSSTGDNIQYF TGTGCCAGCAGTTCAACAGGGGATAACATTCAGTACTTC
TRBJ2-6 TRBV5-1 NA NA CASSSPGSGANVLTF TGCGCCAGCAGCTCTCCCGGGTCTGGGGCCAACGTCCTGACTTTC